The rows below give T cell receptor beta chains drawn from one sample of a study of cytomegalovirus exposure and HLA in healthy donors. Assay used: immunoSEQ multiplex PCR; TCRdb lists only in-frame clones, some missing. The profile shows 140,000 or so clones, over 60% of them singletons. Sequencing was done on a sample of PBMCs. These receptors all come from a man aged 40-55 years in good health and CMV-seronegative. The CDR3 runs from the conserved cysteine through the conserved F or W. D genes are given only for firm matches. Clone size is not always given. Where it is, it says once, few, many or a class for expanded clones.

clone size,V gene,D gene,J gene,CDR3 protein,CDR3 DNA
few,TRBV5-6,NA,TRBJ1-2,CASSLLVTSYGYTF,TGTGCCAGCAGCTTGTTAGTGACATCTTATGGCTACACCTTC
few,TRBV4-1,NA,TRBJ1-5,CASSQDERNQPQHF,TGCGCCAGCAGCCAAGATGAGCGGAATCAGCCCCAGCATTTT
NA,TRBV29-1,NA,TRBJ1-4,CSVEEGGRLFF,TGCAGCGTTGAAGAGGGGGGGAGGCTGTTTTTT
NA,TRBV2,NA,TRBJ2-2,CAPADRTGELFF,TGTGCCCCGGCCGACAGAACCGGGGAGCTGTTTTTT
NA,TRBV20-1,NA,TRBJ2-3,CSASLADTQYF,TGCAGTGCTAGTCTCGCAGATACGCAGTATTTT
NA,TRBV15,TRBD1,TRBJ1-2,CATSRANYDRAGYTF,TGTGCCACCAGCAGAGCCAATTACGACAGGGCTGGCTACACCTTC
NA,TRBV29-1,TRBD1,TRBJ1-1,CSVDKGQGITEAFF,TGCAGCGTTGATAAAGGACAGGGGATCACTGAAGCTTTCTTT
NA,TRBV5-1,NA,TRBJ2-3,CASSLGGGSRSTDTQYF,TGCGCCAGCAGCTTGGGTGGAGGGAGCCGTAGCACAGATACGCAGTATTTT
NA,TRBV19,NA,TRBJ1-2,CASSIRSPVRNYGYTF,TGTGCCAGTAGTATAAGGTCTCCGGTCAGGAACTATGGCTACACCTTC
NA,TRBV18,TRBD2,TRBJ2-5,CASSPNPSGGQETQYF,TGTGCCAGCTCACCAAATCCTAGCGGGGGCCAAGAGACCCAGTACTTC
NA,TRBV4-1,TRBD1,TRBJ1-2,CASSQPGTENYGYTF,TGCGCCAGCAGCCAACCGGGGACAGAAAACTATGGCTACACCTTC
few,TRBV6-6,TRBD1,TRBJ1-6,CASSYGGGSPLHF,TGTGCCAGCAGTTACGGAGGGGGCTCACCCCTCCACTTT
NA,TRBV28,TRBD2,TRBJ2-1,CASSQGGAWNEQFF,TGTGCCAGCAGTCAGGGAGGGGCGTGGAATGAGCAGTTCTTC
NA,TRBV5-1,NA,TRBJ1-1,CASSLDRNTEAFF,TGCGCCAGCAGCTTGGACAGGAACACTGAAGCTTTCTTT
NA,TRBV4-1,TRBD1,TRBJ1-2,CASSPPGQQKNYGYTF,TGCGCCAGCAGCCCTCCGGGACAGCAAAAAAACTATGGCTACACCTTC
NA,TRBV5-4,TRBD2,TRBJ2-3,CASSLGLAGATDTQYF,TGTGCCAGCAGCTTGGGGCTAGCGGGAGCCACAGATACGCAGTATTTT
NA,TRBV7-9,TRBD1,TRBJ1-2,CASSYADRVYGYTF,TGTGCCAGCAGCTACGCGGACAGGGTCTATGGCTACACCTTC
NA,TRBV20-1,NA,TRBJ2-1,CSATGFNEQFF,TGCAGTGCTACGGGATTCAATGAGCAGTTCTTC
NA,TRBV11-2,TRBD1,TRBJ2-5,CASSLDGGQDDTQYF,TGTGCCAGCAGCTTAGATGGGGGACAGGATGACACCCAGTACTTC
once,TRBV27,TRBD1,TRBJ2-7,CASSLSGQGAYEQYF,TGTGCCAGCAGTTTATCCGGACAGGGGGCCTACGAGCAGTACTTC
once,TRBV7-6,NA,TRBJ2-7,CASARTDGSYEQYF,TGTGCCAGCGCTCGGACAGATGGTTCCTACGAGCAGTACTTC
NA,TRBV6-1,TRBD1,TRBJ1-3,CASSDRQGRRPGNTIYF,TGTGCCAGCAGTGACCGACAGGGGAGAAGGCCTGGAAACACCATATATTTT
NA,TRBV6-5,NA,TRBJ2-1,CASRGVAESYNEQFF,TGTGCCAGTCGAGGTGTGGCGGAGTCCTACAATGAGCAGTTCTTC
NA,TRBV30,NA,TRBJ2-6,CAWSIDSRSGANVLTF,TGTGCCTGGAGTATCGACTCCCGGAGTGGGGCCAACGTCCTGACTTTC
NA,TRBV30,TRBD1,TRBJ1-1,CAWSPDRASEAFF,TGTGCCTGGAGTCCCGACAGGGCTAGCGAAGCTTTCTTT
NA,TRBV29-1,NA,TRBJ1-2,CSVFIPTGLLYGYPF,TGCAGCGTTTTTATCCCAACAGGCCTCCTCTATGGCTACCCCTTC
NA,TRBV5-6,NA,TRBJ2-7,CASSFGGPGEQYF,TGTGCCAGCAGCTTCGGAGGGCCCGGGGAGCAGTACTTC
NA,TRBV5-1,NA,TRBJ2-3,CASSYSPGGPGTDTQYF,TGCGCCAGCAGCTACTCCCCCGGAGGCCCAGGCACAGATACGCAGTATTTT
NA,TRBV19,NA,TRBJ2-5,CASRSGERETQYF,TGTGCCAGTAGGTCAGGGGAGCGAGAGACCCAGTACTTC
NA,TRBV2,NA,TRBJ2-5,CASSVGRGKETQYF,TGTGCCAGCAGTGTCGGCAGGGGTAAAGAGACCCAGTACTTC
NA,TRBV6-1,NA,TRBJ1-1,CASSVGMGGFGEAFF,TGTGCCAGCAGTGTTGGGATGGGAGGGTTTGGTGAAGCTTTCTTT